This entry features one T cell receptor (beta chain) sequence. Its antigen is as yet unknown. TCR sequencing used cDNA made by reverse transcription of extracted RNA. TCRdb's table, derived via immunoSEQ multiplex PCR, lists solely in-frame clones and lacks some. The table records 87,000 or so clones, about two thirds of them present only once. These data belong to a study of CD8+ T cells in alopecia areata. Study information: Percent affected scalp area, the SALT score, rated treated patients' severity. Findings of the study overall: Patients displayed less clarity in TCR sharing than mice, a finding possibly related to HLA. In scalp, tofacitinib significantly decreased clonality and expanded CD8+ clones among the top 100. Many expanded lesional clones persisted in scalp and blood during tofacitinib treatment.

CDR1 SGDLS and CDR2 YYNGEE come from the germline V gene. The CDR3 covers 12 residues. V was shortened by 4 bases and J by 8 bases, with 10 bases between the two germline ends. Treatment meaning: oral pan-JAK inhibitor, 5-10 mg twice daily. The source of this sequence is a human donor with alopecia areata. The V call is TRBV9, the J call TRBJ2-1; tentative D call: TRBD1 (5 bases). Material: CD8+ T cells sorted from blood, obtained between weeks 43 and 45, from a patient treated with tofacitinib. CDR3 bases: TGTGCCAGCAGCCCAGGGATTGATGAGCAGTTCTTC. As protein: CASSPGIDEQFF. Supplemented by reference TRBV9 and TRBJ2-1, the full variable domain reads DSGVTQTPKHLITATGQRVTLRCSPRSGDLSVYWYQQSLDQGLQFLIQYYNGEERAKGNILERFSAQQFPDLHSELNLSSLELGDSALYFCASSPGIDEQFFGPGTRLTVL.